A single sample is the source of the 11 T cell receptor beta chains below, sequenced in a study of cytomegalovirus exposure and HLA in healthy donors. The PCR was carried out with 60 Vbeta primers and 13 Jbeta primers. Only in-frame clones appear in the TCRdb table, and some are missing; sequencing was by immunoSEQ multiplex PCR. Of more than 95,000 clones listed, about three quarters are singletons. Material for sequencing was PBMCs. These receptors all stem from a woman aged 25 to 45 in good health and CMV-seronegative.

This clone was counted a single time. This chain connects TRBV7-3 to TRBJ2-2, with 13 bases matching TRBD2. CDR1 SGHTA and CDR2 FQGTGA come from the germline V gene. The CDR3 loop spans 16 amino acids. V gave up 5 bases and J gave up 6 bases; unmatched junction bases: 6. The CDR3 DNA sequence: TGTGCCAGCAGCGTCACTAGCGGGGGGGCCTCCGGGGAGCTGTTTTTT. Translating gives CASSVTSGGASGELFF. Together with reference TRBV7-3 and TRBJ2-2, the CDR3 gives the full variable domain: GAGVSQTPSNKVTEKGKYVELRCDPISGHTALYWYRQSLGQGPEFLIYFQGTGAADDSGLPNDRFFAVRPEGSVSTLKIQRTERGDSAVYLCASSVTSGGASGELFFGEGSRLTVL.

Points on this clone: Other DNA sequences of this sample code for an identical CDR3. V usage is TRBV7-9 and J usage is TRBJ1-1, with unresolved D. The germline CDR1 and CDR2 sequences are SEHNR and FQNEAQ (reference sequence). The CDR3 totals 12 residues. Trimming removed 4 bases from V and 3 bases from J, with 6 bases in between. CDR3 sequence reads: CASSSQDTEAFF. The CDR3 region has the DNA TGTGCCAGCAGCTCTCAGGACACTGAAGCTTTCTTT.

This rearrangement joins TRBV5-1 to TRBJ2-5; D perhaps matches TRBD2 (6 bases). The germline V gene has CDR1 SGHRS and CDR2 YFSETQ. Trimming pared 5 bases from V and 5 bases from J, leaving 16 bases between. The CDR3 is 14 residues long. The CDR3 DNA is TGCGCCAGCAGGGTGAAGGGAGGAGGGGAGACCCAGTACTTC. Its translation: CASRVKGGGETQYF.

The J gene is TRBJ1-1, the V gene TRBV30, with D possibly matching TRBD1 (5 bases). This CDR3 spans 12 amino acids. Germline V gives CDR1 GTSNPN, CDR2 SVGIG (reference sequence). V gave up 4 bases and J gave up 5 bases, with 11 bases separating them. CDR3 region: CAWTPRGTEAFF. Here the CDR3 DNA reads TGTGCCTGGACCCCCCGGGGGACTGAAGCTTTCTTT.

The chain recombines TRBV10-3 with TRBJ2-1; D possibly corresponds to TRBD2 (6 bases). V gave up 4 bases and J gave up 4 bases, with 8 bases separating them. Germline V CDR1 and CDR2: ENHRY, SYGVKD. The length of the CDR3 is 13 residues. The CDR3 DNA sequence: TGTGCCATCAGTGTCGGGAGTTACAATGAGCAGTTCTTC. Its protein product is CAISVGSYNEQFF.

The rearrangement uses TRBV13 and TRBJ2-5, with D hard to call. From germline, CDR1 is PRHDT and CDR2 FYEKMQ (reference sequence). The CDR3 spans 12 residues. The V and J ends lost 0 bases and 5 bases respectively, with 4 bases between them. CDR3 residues: CASSLGRETQYF. In DNA form, the CDR3 reads TGTGCCAGCAGCTTAGGCCGGGAGACCCAGTACTTC.

The chain has TRBV5-6 and TRBJ1-5; no reliable D call. The CDR3 covers 14 residues. Trimming took 1 base from V and 7 from J, leaving 12 bases between them. The germline V gene has CDR1 SGHDT and CDR2 YYEEEE. CDR3 sequence (DNA): TGTGCCAGCAGCTTGCACGCCGGTTACCAGCCCCAGCATTTT. Translating gives CASSLHAGYQPQHF.

V gene TRBV6-6 combines with J gene TRBJ2-3, with D tentatively TRBD2 (5 bases). The V and J ends lost 8 bases and 5 bases respectively, with 11 bases between them. CDR1 and CDR2 from the germline V gene are MNHNY and SVGAGI (reference sequence). This CDR3 is built from 12 residues. CDR3 loop: CASLGSLDTQYF. The CDR3 bases are TGTGCCAGCCTGGGGAGTTTAGATACGCAGTATTTT.

The chain is built from TRBV4-1 and TRBJ2-7, with 12 bases identical to TRBD2. This CDR3 has 16 residues. Germline V lookup: CDR1 MGHRA, CDR2 YSYEKL. V trimming: 4 bases; J trimming: 6 bases; junction bases outside the gene matches: 10. Here the CDR3 reads CASSPRTTSGSGEQYF. CDR3 nucleotide sequence: TGCGCCAGCAGCCCTCGAACGACTAGCGGGAGTGGCGAGCAGTACTTC.

The rearrangement links TRBV27 to TRBJ2-2; 11 nucleotides align to TRBD2. The germline gives CDR1 MNHEY, CDR2 SMNVEV (reference sequence). V lost 3 bases and J lost 1; bases outside the gene matches: 7. This CDR3 has 18 amino acids. The CDR3 loop reads CASSFFASGGRNTGELFF. The DNA for the CDR3 is TGTGCCAGCAGTTTCTTTGCTAGCGGGGGGCGGAACACCGGGGAGCTGTTTTTT.

The V and J genes are TRBV30 and TRBJ1-5; a possible D gene is TRBD1 (6 bases). Trimming removed 0 bases from V and 2 bases from J, with 11 bases in between. Germline V gene data show CDR1 as GTSNPN and CDR2 as SVGIG (reference sequence). CDR3 length: 15 residues. CDR3 protein: CAWSVLRGGNQPQHF. For the CDR3, the DNA is TGTGCCTGGAGTGTACTCAGGGGAGGCAATCAGCCCCAGCATTTT.